The following is a T cell receptor (beta chain) sequence with its context. No antigen is known for it. Unstimulated regulatory T cells (CD4+CD25+CD127-), CD4+CD25- non-regulatory cells, CD4 and CD8 cells were FACS-sorted from thawed PBMCs. This table comes from immunoSEQ multiplex PCR, and its TCRdb copy is limited to in-frame clones, with some not included. The table shows 110,000 or so clones, with roughly 92% occurring only once. The entry originates in a study of Tregs in tolerant kidney transplant recipients. Study-wide results and caveats: Validation in larger populations is needed because few patients were studied.

The receptor was isolated from a human donor in good health. The sequenced material came from CD4+ T cells from blood.

CDR3 sequence (DNA): TGCGCCAGCAGCTTGGGGGACGGAAGCGGGTATGGCTACACCTTC. It specifies CASSLGDGSGYGYTF. The genes are TRBV5-1 and TRBJ1-2, with D maybe TRBD1 (5 bases). Germline CDR1 is SGHRS and CDR2 is YFSETQ. This CDR3 is built from 15 residues. Trimming removed 0 bases from V and 5 bases from J, with 14 bases in between.